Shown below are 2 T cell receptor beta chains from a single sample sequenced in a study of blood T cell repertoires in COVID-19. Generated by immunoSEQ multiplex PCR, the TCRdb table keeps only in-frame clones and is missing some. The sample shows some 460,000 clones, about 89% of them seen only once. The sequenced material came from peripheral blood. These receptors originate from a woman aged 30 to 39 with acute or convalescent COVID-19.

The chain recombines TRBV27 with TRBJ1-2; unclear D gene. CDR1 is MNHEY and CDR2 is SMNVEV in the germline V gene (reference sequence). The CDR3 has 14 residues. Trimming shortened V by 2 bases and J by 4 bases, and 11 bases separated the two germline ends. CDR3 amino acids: CASSLDGRGYGYTF. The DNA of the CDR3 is TGTGCCAGCAGTTTAGACGGGAGAGGCTATGGCTACACCTTC.

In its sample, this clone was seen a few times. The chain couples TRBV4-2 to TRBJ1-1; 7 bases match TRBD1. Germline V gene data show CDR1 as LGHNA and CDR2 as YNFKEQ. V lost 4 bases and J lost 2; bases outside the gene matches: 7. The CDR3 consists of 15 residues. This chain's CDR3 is CASSLGTAQNTEAFF. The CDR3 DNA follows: TGTGCCAGCAGCCTGGGGACAGCCCAAAACACTGAAGCTTTCTTT.